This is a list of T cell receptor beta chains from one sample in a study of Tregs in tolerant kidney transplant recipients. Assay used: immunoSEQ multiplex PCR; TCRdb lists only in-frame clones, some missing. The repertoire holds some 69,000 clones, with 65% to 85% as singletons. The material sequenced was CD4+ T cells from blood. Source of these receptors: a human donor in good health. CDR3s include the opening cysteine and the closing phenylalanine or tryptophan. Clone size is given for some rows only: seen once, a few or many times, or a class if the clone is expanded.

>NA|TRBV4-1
CASSQVFSNGYTF
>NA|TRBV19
CASSKGQGANTGELFF
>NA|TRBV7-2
CASSRPGQGRETQYF
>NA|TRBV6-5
CASSYTWASEAFF
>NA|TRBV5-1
CASSPSVSGGSNTGELFF
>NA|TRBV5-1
CASSLGPGTGFPPSSYNEQFF
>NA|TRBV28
CASSLAPLTGIMAETQYF
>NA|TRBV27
CASSPRAQGPQHF
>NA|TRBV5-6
CASSLGASSYNSPLHF
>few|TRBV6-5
CASRPTGGRRTEAFF
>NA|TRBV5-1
CASSTQGGNTEAFF
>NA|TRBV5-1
CASSLAPGSGELFF
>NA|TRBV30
CAWTLTGDPGNTIYF
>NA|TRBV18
CASSPTGNYEKLFF
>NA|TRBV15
CATSRDVTGGAYGYTF
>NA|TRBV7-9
CASSPDRFGNQPQHF
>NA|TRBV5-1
CASSSGDPGVDTQYF
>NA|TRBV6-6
CASSPSGRSEQYF
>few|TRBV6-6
CASSLGGTYEQYF
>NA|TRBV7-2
CASSPDRAGETQYF
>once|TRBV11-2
CASSLVGTQYF
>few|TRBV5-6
CASAGSTDTQYF
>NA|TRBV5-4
CASRRRGANEQFF
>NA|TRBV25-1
CASSESGRGNEQFF
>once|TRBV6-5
CATWRGRYTF
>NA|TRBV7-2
CASNIAGGYQETQYF
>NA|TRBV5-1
CASSLYGFGGVTGELFF
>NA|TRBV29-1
CSVDRGQGSYNEQFF
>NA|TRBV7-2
CASSLTVSGANVLTF
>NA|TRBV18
CASSPPAGTDYGYTF
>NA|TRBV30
CAWSGDQTLNEQFF
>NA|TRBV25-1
CASSVSGNTQYF
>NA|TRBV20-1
CSAVRPPEAFF
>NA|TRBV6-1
CASSEHGGTDTQYF
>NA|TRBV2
CASTRTGGTDTQYF
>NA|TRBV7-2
CASSPKLSSGNTIYF
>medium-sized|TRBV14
CASSGVGREYYGYTF
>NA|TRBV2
CATPEWSSTDTQYF
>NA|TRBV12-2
CASRLADVARTDVLQETQYF
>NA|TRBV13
CASSYTGLEQYF
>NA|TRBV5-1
CASSLVQGTSTDTQYF
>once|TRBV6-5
CASSRTGMNYGYTF
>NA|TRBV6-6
CASSYGTSGELFF
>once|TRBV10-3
CASTLRTGGDNSPLHF
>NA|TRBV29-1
CSAGTGIPYEQYF
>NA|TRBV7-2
CASSLVGGKKETQYF
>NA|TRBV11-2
CASSRTGAPGELFF